This is a list of T cell receptor beta chains from one sample in a study of CD8 T cell repertoires and HIV-1 epitope variants. These receptors lack a known antigen. The method was immunoSEQ multiplex PCR; TCRdb's version includes in-frame clones alone and lacks a portion of them. In the table there are 4,500 or so clones, approximately 71% of which are singletons. The sequencing input was cultured CD8+ T cells derived from PBMCs. The receptor set was obtained from a male donor with HIV. CDR3s leave out the opening cysteine and the closing phenylalanine or tryptophan. Fields, in order: CDR3 length, clone size, J gene, V gene, D gene, CDR3 protein. A D gene is named only where the DNA matches it firmly. Some rows mark clone size as missing; the rest say once, few, many or name a class of expanded clone.

len: 13
abundance: NA
j_gene: TRBJ1-2
v_gene: TRBV4-1
d_gene: NA
CDR3aa: ASSQGLGTSYGYT

len: 12
abundance: few
j_gene: TRBJ2-7
v_gene: TRBV19
d_gene: NA
CDR3aa: ASSAGTGTYEQY

len: 13
abundance: few
j_gene: TRBJ1-6
v_gene: TRBV5-4
d_gene: NA
CDR3aa: ASSRGTVYNSPLH

len: 10
abundance: NA
j_gene: TRBJ1-2
v_gene: TRBV19
d_gene: TRBD1
CDR3aa: ASRTGNYGYT

len: 10
abundance: NA
j_gene: TRBJ1-5
v_gene: TRBV28
d_gene: NA
CDR3aa: ASSLLYQPQH

len: 16
abundance: NA
j_gene: TRBJ1-4
v_gene: TRBV27
d_gene: NA
CDR3aa: ASSPLIGARVTNEKLF

len: 13
abundance: NA
j_gene: TRBJ2-3
v_gene: TRBV11-2
d_gene: NA
CDR3aa: ASSSKKLLGDTQY

len: 10
abundance: NA
j_gene: TRBJ2-7
v_gene: TRBV6-1
d_gene: TRBD1
CDR3aa: ASSGTGYEQY

len: 17
abundance: NA
j_gene: TRBJ1-5
v_gene: TRBV28
d_gene: TRBD1
CDR3aa: ASDLTGGATFYSNQPQH

len: 12
abundance: NA
j_gene: TRBJ2-2
v_gene: TRBV11-2
d_gene: NA
CDR3aa: ASSLLQLTGELF

len: 10
abundance: NA
j_gene: TRBJ2-7
v_gene: TRBV5-6
d_gene: NA
CDR3aa: ASSFAEYEQY

len: 13
abundance: NA
j_gene: TRBJ2-1
v_gene: TRBV28
d_gene: TRBD2
CDR3aa: ASSVSGILFHEQF